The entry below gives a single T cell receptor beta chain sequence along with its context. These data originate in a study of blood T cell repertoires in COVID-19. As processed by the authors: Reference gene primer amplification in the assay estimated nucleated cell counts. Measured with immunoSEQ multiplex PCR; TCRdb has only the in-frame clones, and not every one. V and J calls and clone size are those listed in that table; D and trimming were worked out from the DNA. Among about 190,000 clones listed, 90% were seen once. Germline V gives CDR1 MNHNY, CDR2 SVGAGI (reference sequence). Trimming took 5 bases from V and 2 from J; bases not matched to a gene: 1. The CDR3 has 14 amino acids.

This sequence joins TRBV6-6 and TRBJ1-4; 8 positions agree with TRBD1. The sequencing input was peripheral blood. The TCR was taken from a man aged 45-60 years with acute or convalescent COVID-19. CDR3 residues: CASSNRGTNEKLFF. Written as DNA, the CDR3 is TGTGCCAGCAGTAACAGGGGGACTAATGAAAAACTGTTTTTT.